The 2 T cell receptor beta chains listed next were all sequenced from one sample in a study of blood T cells in healthy people across ages. Alongside a J-beta primer mix, a sample-barcoded 5' primer served in a second PCR lasting about 7 to 12 cycles. TCRdb used MiXCR to reprocess the 5' RACE reads, holding one entry per CDR3 protein. Of more than 900,000 distinct CDR3 sequences in the sample, about 23% were seen once. These same records also appear under a second study, on T cells of mothers and their children.

Material for sequencing was blood. The receptors here all came from a girl aged 2 to 9 in good health.

The J gene is TRBJ2-7, the V gene TRBV29-1, with TRBD2 matching 10 bases. Gene TRBJ2-5 matches the end of the DNA better, so the J call may be wrong. The CDR3 sequence is 19 residues long. Germline V gene lookup returns CDR1 SQVTM and CDR2 ANQGSEA. The CDR3 loop reads CNLTWTSGKYKRPQETQYF. CDR3 nucleotides: TGCAACCTCACGTGGACTAGCGGAAAATACAAAAGGCCTCAAGAGACCCAGTACTTC.

In this sample, this clonotype turned up a few times. The rearrangement links TRBV6-5 to TRBJ1-1; no clear D. Germline CDR1 MNHEY, CDR2 SVGAGI. This CDR3 spans 11 amino acids. V was clipped by 8 bases and J by 4 bases, with 8 bases between them. The CDR3 is CASGFGTEAFF. In DNA, the CDR3 is TGTGCCAGCGGGTTTGGCACTGAAGCTTTCTTT.